This TCR beta chain was sequenced in a study of naive and memory T cell subsets. A remark on this clonotype: Since a much larger clone is just one base distant, this may be a read error.

V was clipped by 0 bases and J by 7 bases, with 13 bases between them. Germline CDR1 SGHRS, CDR2 YFSETQ. This CDR3 comprises 15 residues. An equimolar mix of two oligonucleotides served as the beta constant-region primer for TRBC1 and TRBC2. Nested alpha and beta constant-region primers with the SP2 primer drove four PCR rounds on ligated cDNA. TCRdb reprocessed the UMI-ligation and nested PCR reads via MiXCR and lists one record per CDR3 protein. The sample yields 81,000 or so distinct CDR3 sequences, roughly 7% seen once. After CD4 positive bead selection, the CD4-negative fraction gave CD8 T cells.

The sample comprised central memory CD4+ T cells from blood. V and J are TRBV5-1 and TRBJ1-4, with D perhaps TRBD1 (5 bases). The sequence came from a human donor in good health. The CDR3: CASSLVGGKIEKLFF. The CDR3 DNA reads TGCGCCAGCAGCTTGGTGGGGGGGAAGATTGAAAAACTGTTTTTT.